This T cell receptor (beta chain) was sequenced in a study of early stage breast cancer tumors. The CDR3 covers 13 residues. Germline assignment: CDR1 SSHAT and CDR2 FNYEAQ (reference sequence). Comments on this clone: Compared with germline, one end of the junction differs, possibly owing to a read error.

Clones were sequenced by immunoSEQ multiplex PCR, and TCRdb holds only the in-frame ones, with some missing. In the table there are about 21,000 clones, 70% to 80% of which are singletons. Sequencing used blood. The origin of this receptor is a person in their sixties with breast cancer. V gene TRBV7-7 combines with J gene TRBJ2-5; the D is unclear. CDR3 amino acids: CASSLTIRETQYF. The DNA for the CDR3 is TGTGCTAGCAGCTTAACGATACGGGAGACCCAGTACTTC.